This section outlines one T cell receptor delta chain sequence together with its context. Compared with germline, one end of the junction differs, possibly owing to a read error. From germline, CDR1 is GEAIGNYY and CDR2 EKD. The CDR3 is 18 residues long. The data were obtained in a study of gamma-delta T cells after stem cell transplantation. TCRdb reanalysed the RT-PCR reads with CATT. The sample has around 2,500 delta-chain clones; 45% are singletons. Sequenced sample: gamma-delta T cells. The sequence was obtained from a human donor. It is not recorded whose cells these are; they may come from a transplant donor. The chain couples TRDV2 to TRDJ3; 9 bases map to TRDD3. CDR3 protein: CACATVLGETWDTRQMFF. CDR3 DNA sequence: TGTGCCTGTGCCACCGTACTGGGGGAAACCTGGGACACCCGACAGATGTTTTTC.